The present T cell receptor beta chain was sequenced within a study of chronic HIV infection and antiretroviral therapy. Only a few counts were recorded for this clonotype. The CDR3 has 14 residues. V trimming: 6 bases; J trimming: 3 bases; junction bases outside the gene matches: 6. CDR1 is SNHLY and CDR2 is FYNNEI in the germline V gene. TCRdb used MiXCR to reprocess the 5' RACE reads, holding one entry per CDR3 protein. The profile shows over 40,000 distinct CDR3 sequences, about 18% of them singletons. The sequenced material came from peripheral blood. The rearrangement uses TRBV2 and TRBJ1-2; 8 bases fit TRBD1. The source of this sequence is an adult who had HIV and had not received antiretroviral therapy, or was an uninfected healthy control (not recorded which). CDR3 in amino acids: CASSEDRVDYGYTF. CDR3 nucleotide sequence: TGTGCCAGCAGCGAGGACAGGGTCGACTATGGCTACACCTTC.